These 3 T cell receptor beta chains were all obtained from the same sample, sequenced in a study of blood T cell repertoires in COVID-19. The data were produced by immunoSEQ multiplex PCR, yet TCRdb's version contains in-frame clones alone and is incomplete. The repertoire holds 140,000 to 150,000 clones, with roughly 78% as singletons. The sample taken for sequencing was PBMCs or T cells enriched from blood (not recorded which). Every receptor here comes from a woman in her forties or fifties who had recovered from COVID-19.

This clone was counted a single time. The gene calls are TRBV6-1 and TRBJ1-3; TRBD1 matches at 7 bases. Looked up from germline, CDR1 is MNHNS and CDR2 is SASEGT. This CDR3 has 19 residues. V was pared by 1 base and J by 0 bases, with 12 bases of the junction left unmatched. CDR3 sequence reads: CASSEGTGTAISSGNTIYF. The DNA for the CDR3 is TGTGCCAGCAGTGAAGGAACGGGGACAGCTATAAGCTCTGGAAACACCATATATTTT.

This sequence joins TRBV28 and TRBJ2-5; 8 bases fit TRBD2. This CDR3 contains 16 residues. The trim removed 1 base at V and 4 bases at J, leaving 8 bases unmatched. CDR1 is MDHEN and CDR2 is SYDVKM in the germline V gene. The CDR3 bases are TGTGCCAGCAGTTTATCGGCGGGGGGAGGCCCAGAGACCCAGTACTTC. As protein: CASSLSAGGGPETQYF.

This clone was recorded once. The V and J genes are TRBV6-6 and TRBJ1-1, with a tentative D call TRBD1 (6 bases). CDR1 and CDR2 from the germline V gene are MNHNY and SVGAGI (reference sequence). V lost 4 bases to trimming and J lost 12 bases, with 15 bases between them. This CDR3 region has 12 residues. CDR3 protein: CASSSTAGTTFF. In DNA form, the CDR3 reads TGTGCCAGCAGTTCCACCGCCGGGACAACTTTCTTT.